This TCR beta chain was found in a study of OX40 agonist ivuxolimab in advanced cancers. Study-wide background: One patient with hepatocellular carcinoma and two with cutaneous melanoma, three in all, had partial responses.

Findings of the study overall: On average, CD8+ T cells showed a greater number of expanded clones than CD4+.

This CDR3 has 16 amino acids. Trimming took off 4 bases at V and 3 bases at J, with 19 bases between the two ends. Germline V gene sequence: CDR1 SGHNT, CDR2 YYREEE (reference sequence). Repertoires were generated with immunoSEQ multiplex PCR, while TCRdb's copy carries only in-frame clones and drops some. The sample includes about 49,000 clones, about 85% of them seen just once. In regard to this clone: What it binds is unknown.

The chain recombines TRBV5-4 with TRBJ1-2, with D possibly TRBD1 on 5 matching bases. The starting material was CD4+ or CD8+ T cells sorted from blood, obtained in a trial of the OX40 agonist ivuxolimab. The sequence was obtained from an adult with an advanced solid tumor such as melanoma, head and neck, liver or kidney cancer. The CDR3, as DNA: TGTGCCAGCAGCCAAGACGGGGGAGGGCTGTACTATGGCTACACCTTC. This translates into CASSQDGGGLYYGYTF.